The rows below give T cell receptor beta chains drawn from one sample of a study of a mutant IDH1 vaccine in newly diagnosed glioma. Libraries were prepared by immunoSEQ multiplex PCR; TCRdb keeps only in-frame clonotypes and omits some of them. The sample has some 70,000 clones, 75% to 90% seen once. No antigen has been assigned to these receptors. This specimen was PBMCs, taken from a glioma patient whose treatment included an IDH1 peptide vaccine. The receptors come from a man aged 18 to 30 with glioma. Each CDR3 is given with its conserved first and last residue. Fields, in order: CDR3 protein, CDR3 DNA, V gene, D gene, clone size, J gene. D genes are given only for firm matches. Size is omitted from some rows. Given values are once, few, many or a class for expanded clones.

CDR3 protein: CASSLKGDRGLDTQYF
CDR3 DNA: TGTGCCAGCAGTCTAAAAGGGGACAGGGGTTTAGATACGCAGTATTTT
V gene: TRBV27
D gene: TRBD1
clone size: -
J gene: TRBJ2-3

CDR3 protein: CASSLTVAGSSGANVLTF
CDR3 DNA: TGCGCCAGCAGCCTTACGGTAGCGGGATCCTCTGGGGCCAACGTCCTGACTTTC
V gene: TRBV5-1
D gene: TRBD2
clone size: once
J gene: TRBJ2-6

CDR3 protein: CASSLGLPYEQYF
CDR3 DNA: TGCGCCAGCAGCTTGGGGCTACCGTACGAGCAGTACTTC
V gene: TRBV5-1
D gene: -
clone size: -
J gene: TRBJ2-7

CDR3 protein: CASSRLTSSTDTQYF
CDR3 DNA: TGTGCCAGCAGCCGACTGACTTCGAGCACAGATACGCAGTATTTT
V gene: TRBV13
D gene: -
clone size: -
J gene: TRBJ2-3

CDR3 protein: CASGGDYSNQPQHF
CDR3 DNA: TGTGCCAGCGGGGGGGATTATAGCAATCAGCCCCAGCATTTT
V gene: TRBV7-8
D gene: -
clone size: -
J gene: TRBJ1-5

CDR3 protein: CASSQTQGLTSYGYTF
CDR3 DNA: TGCGCCAGCAGCCAAACCCAGGGCCTCACAAGCTATGGCTACACCTTC
V gene: TRBV4-3
D gene: -
clone size: -
J gene: TRBJ1-2

CDR3 protein: CASSLGEGAPYEQYF
CDR3 DNA: TGTGCCAGCAGCTTAGGGGAGGGGGCTCCCTACGAGCAGTACTTC
V gene: TRBV11-2
D gene: -
clone size: -
J gene: TRBJ2-7

CDR3 protein: CASSQMGNTEAFF
CDR3 DNA: TGTGCCAGCAGCCAAATGGGGAACACTGAAGCTTTCTTT
V gene: TRBV4-2
D gene: -
clone size: -
J gene: TRBJ1-1

CDR3 protein: CASEGTGINQPQHF
CDR3 DNA: TGTGCCAGCGAAGGGACAGGAATAAATCAGCCCCAGCATTTT
V gene: TRBV25-1
D gene: TRBD1
clone size: -
J gene: TRBJ1-5

CDR3 protein: CASSLELRNTEAFF
CDR3 DNA: TGTGCCAGCAGCTTAGAACTCAGGAACACTGAAGCTTTCTTT
V gene: TRBV7-8
D gene: -
clone size: -
J gene: TRBJ1-1

CDR3 protein: CASSVRGNYGYTF
CDR3 DNA: TGTGCCAGCAGCGTTCGAGGGAACTATGGCTACACCTTC
V gene: TRBV9
D gene: -
clone size: -
J gene: TRBJ1-2

CDR3 protein: CASSYGTEPQHF
CDR3 DNA: TGTGCCAGCAGCTACGGGACGGAGCCCCAGCATTTT
V gene: TRBV7-2
D gene: -
clone size: -
J gene: TRBJ1-5